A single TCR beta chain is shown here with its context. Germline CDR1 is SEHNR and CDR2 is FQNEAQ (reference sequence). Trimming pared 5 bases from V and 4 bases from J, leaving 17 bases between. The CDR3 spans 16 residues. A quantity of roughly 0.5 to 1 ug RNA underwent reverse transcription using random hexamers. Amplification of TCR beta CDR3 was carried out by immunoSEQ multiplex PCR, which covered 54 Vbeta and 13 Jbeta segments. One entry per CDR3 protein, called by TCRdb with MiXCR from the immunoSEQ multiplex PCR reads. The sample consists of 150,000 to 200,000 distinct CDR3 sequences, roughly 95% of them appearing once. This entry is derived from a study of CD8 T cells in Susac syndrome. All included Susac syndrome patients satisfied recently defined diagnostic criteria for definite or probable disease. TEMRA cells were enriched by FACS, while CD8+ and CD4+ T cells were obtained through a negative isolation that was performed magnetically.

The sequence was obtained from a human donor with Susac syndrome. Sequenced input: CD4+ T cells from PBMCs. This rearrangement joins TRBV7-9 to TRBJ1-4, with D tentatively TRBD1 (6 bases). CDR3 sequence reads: CASSPTNRAGNEKLFF. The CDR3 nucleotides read TGTGCCAGCAGCCCCACCAACAGGGCCGGTAATGAAAAACTGTTTTTT.